The source of this T cell receptor beta chain is a study of blood T cell repertoires in COVID-19. The overall study: T cells, B-cell-depleted T cells, or PBMCs provided the cDNA or gDNA that served as material.

The repertoire was sequenced with immunoSEQ multiplex PCR; TCRdb's copy has only in-frame clones and lacks some. The table has about 480,000 clones, roughly nine tenths seen once. Assignments of participants to cohorts depended upon their own reported clinical history. Sequencing used PBMCs or T cells enriched from blood (not recorded which). The receptor was isolated from a young woman with acute COVID-19.

In nucleotides, the CDR3 is TGTGCCATCAGTGAGTCCCGGCAGGGGGCCGCGGGGAATCAGCCCCAGCATTTT. Protein sequence: CAISESRQGAAGNQPQHF. The genes are TRBV10-3 and TRBJ1-5; 8 bases agree with TRBD1. This CDR3 comprises 18 residues. CDR1 and CDR2 from the germline V gene are ENHRY and SYGVKD. Trimming at V came to 0 bases and at J to 4 bases, leaving 11 bases not matched to a gene.